Listed below are T cell receptor beta chains from one sample, sequenced in a study of blood T cells in healthy people across ages. Each CDR3 protein gets one entry after TCRdb re-called the 5' RACE reads with MiXCR. The sample lists hundreds of thousands of distinct CDR3 sequences, around 20% occurring once. The source material was blood. These receptors were collected from a man in his 70s in good health. Both conserved end residues are part of each CDR3. D genes are given only for firm matches. Expanded clones get a size class; other rows say once, few or many, or leave the size out.

CDR3 protein	CDR3 DNA	D gene	clone size	V gene	J gene
CSFRTYRGGLAGVWKETQYF	TGCAGCTTTCGAACCTACAGGGGAGGACTAGCGGGAGTTTGGAAAGAGACCCAGTACTTC	TRBD2	NA	TRBV29-1	TRBJ2-5
CSVAGHPLTTQYF	TGCAGCGTTGCCGGACACCCTTTGACGACGCAGTATTTT	NA	many	TRBV29-1	TRBJ2-3
CASTGGGKNIQYF	TGTGCCAGCACTGGGGGAGGCAAAAACATTCAGTACTTC	NA	many	TRBV6-6	TRBJ2-4
CASSDDREAFF	TGTGCCAGCAGTGATGATCGAGAAGCTTTCTTT	NA	NA	TRBV6-1	TRBJ1-1
CASSYFRTRPNEQFF	TGCGCCAGCAGCTACTTTCGAACTAGACCCAATGAGCAGTTCTTC	NA	NA	TRBV5-1	TRBJ2-1
CASSQSPGEGIQYF	TGTGCCAGCAGCCAATCCCCCGGCGAGGGCATTCAGTACTTC	NA	few	TRBV27	TRBJ2-4
CASSLDRVDSYNGQFF	TGCGCCAGCAGCTTGGACCGGGTAGACTCCTACAATGGGCAGTTCTTC	NA	once	TRBV5-1	TRBJ2-1
CSARKPSGSTDTQYF	TGCAGTGCTAGAAAACCTAGCGGGAGCACAGATACGCAGTATTTT	TRBD2	NA	TRBV20-1	TRBJ2-3
CASSLEPSGGHEQYF	TGCGCCAGCAGCTTGGAGCCTAGCGGGGGCCACGAGCAGTACTTC	TRBD2	NA	TRBV5-1	TRBJ2-7
CSAAGPKNTGELFF	TGCAGTGCTGCCGGCCCGAAGAACACCGGGGAGCTGTTTTTT	NA	few	TRBV20-1	TRBJ2-2
CASGVRGQGDTQYF	TGTGCCAGCGGAGTCCGGGGGCAAGGAGATACGCAGTATTTT	NA	NA	TRBV27	TRBJ2-3
CASSFLGQGEAKNIQYF	TGTGCCAGCAGTTTTCTTGGACAGGGCGAGGCCAAAAACATTCAGTACTTC	TRBD1	many	TRBV28	TRBJ2-4
CASSYLWLAGSLGDYEQYF	TGTGCCAGCAGTTACCTCTGGCTAGCGGGGTCCCTGGGGGATTACGAGCAGTACTTC	TRBD2	NA	TRBV6-5	TRBJ2-7
CASSTQPAEGGSSYEQYF	TGTGCCAGCAGCACCCAGCCAGCGGAAGGGGGGAGCTCCTACGAGCAGTACTTC	NA	NA	TRBV11-2	TRBJ2-7
CASSYPPGQATEAFF	TGTGCCAGCAGTTATCCTCCGGGACAGGCCACTGAAGCTTTCTTT	TRBD1	few	TRBV6-6	TRBJ1-1
CASSQARRESPLHF	TGTGCCAGCAGCCAAGCTAGGAGGGAATCACCCCTCCACTTT	NA	many	TRBV4-2	TRBJ1-6
CSVDPAGAGQETQYF	TGCAGCGTTGACCCCGCGGGAGCCGGACAAGAGACCCAGTACTTC	TRBD2	NA	TRBV29-1	TRBJ2-5
CASSLLGTSKQFF	TGTGCCAGCAGCTTATTAGGGACTAGCAAGCAGTTCTTC	TRBD2	NA	TRBV7-3	TRBJ2-1
CSARDVPTQYF	TGCAGTGCTAGAGATGTCCCAACCCAGTACTTC	NA	few	TRBV20-1	TRBJ2-5
CASSKGINEQFF	TGTGCCAGCAGCAAAGGAATCAATGAGCAGTTCTTC	NA	few	TRBV7-8	TRBJ2-1
CASSLAYRTGEADTQYF	TGCGCCAGCAGCTTAGCTTACCGGACAGGGGAAGCTGATACGCAGTATTTT	TRBD1	NA	TRBV5-1	TRBJ2-3
CASSSGLAGVSGTDTQYF	TGCGCCAGCAGCTCGGGCCTAGCGGGAGTTTCAGGCACAGATACGCAGTATTTT	TRBD2	once	TRBV5-1	TRBJ2-3
CSVQGQGVGTEAFF	TGCAGCGTTCAGGGACAGGGGGTAGGGACTGAAGCTTTCTTT	TRBD1	NA	TRBV29-1	TRBJ1-1
CSVAGGREDYNEQFF	TGCAGCGTTGCGGGCGGCCGGGAGGATTACAATGAGCAGTTCTTC	TRBD2	NA	TRBV29-1	TRBJ2-1
CSVDTPGLARNEQFF	TGCAGCGTTGATACACCGGGACTAGCTCGGAATGAGCAGTTCTTC	TRBD2	few	TRBV29-1	TRBJ2-1
CASSVGTGGGDTQYF	TGTGCCAGCAGCGTAGGGACAGGGGGAGGAGATACGCAGTATTTT	TRBD1	NA	TRBV9	TRBJ2-3
CSAGGGQGQLPQHF	TGCAGTGCTGGGGGGGGACAGGGCCAATTACCCCAGCATTTT	TRBD1	few	TRBV20-1	TRBJ1-5
CSVGQKYGYTF	TGCAGCGTGGGACAGAAATATGGCTACACCTTC	TRBD1	NA	TRBV29-1	TRBJ1-2
CASSSRTKQFF	TGTGCCAGCAGCTCCAGAACCAAGCAGTTCTTC	NA	few	TRBV7-2	TRBJ2-1
CASSYYGGGDGGYTF	TGCGCCAGCAGCTACTACGGAGGGGGGGACGGTGGCTACACCTTC	NA	few	TRBV5-1	TRBJ1-2
CASSLGSMGEEGYGYTF	TGTGCCAGCAGTTTAGGATCTATGGGGGAGGAAGGTTATGGCTACACCTTC	NA	NA	TRBV12-3/TRBV12-4	TRBJ1-2
CSARVDSRWTQYF	TGCAGTGCTAGAGTTGACTCGCGGTGGACCCAGTACTTC	NA	few	TRBV20-1	TRBJ2-5
CSVTGTSGTGELFF	TGCAGCGTCACGGGGACTAGCGGCACCGGGGAGCTGTTTTTT	TRBD2	few	TRBV29-1	TRBJ2-2
CASSSAGGHTEETQYF	TGTGCCAGCAGTTCCGCAGGGGGCCACACGGAGGAGACCCAGTACTTC	TRBD1	NA	TRBV28	TRBJ2-5
CASSLKGQGATNEKLFF	TGCGCCAGCAGCTTGAAAGGACAGGGGGCGACTAATGAAAAACTGTTTTTT	TRBD1	NA	TRBV5-1	TRBJ1-4
CSARRAARLETQYF	TGCAGTGCTAGAAGGGCGGCGCGGCTGGAGACCCAGTACTTC	NA	NA	TRBV20-1	TRBJ2-5
CASSQGVGGGEQFF	TGTGCCAGCAGTCAGGGGGTCGGGGGTGGAGAGCAGTTCTTC	NA	NA	TRBV2	TRBJ2-1
CSARTGPTDTQYF	TGCAGTGCTCGGACAGGGCCCACAGATACGCAGTATTTT	TRBD1	NA	TRBV20-1	TRBJ2-3
CSARGPASSGANVLTF	TGCAGTGCTAGAGGCCCGGCGAGTTCTGGGGCCAACGTCCTGACTTTC	NA	NA	TRBV20-1	TRBJ2-6
CASSQGTRLAKNIQYF	TGTGCCAGCAGCCAAGGGACTAGACTAGCCAAAAACATTCAGTACTTC	TRBD2	NA	TRBV3-1	TRBJ2-4
CASSPPPGFLYEQYF	TGTGCCAGCTCACCACCGCCGGGATTTTTGTACGAGCAGTACTTC	NA	NA	TRBV18	TRBJ2-7
CSASNREKYNEQFF	TGCAGTGCTAGTAACCGGGAGAAGTACAATGAGCAGTTCTTC	NA	NA	TRBV20-1	TRBJ2-1
CASSSGIHTTDTQYF	TGTGCCAGCAGTAGCGGGATTCATACGACAGATACGCAGTATTTT	TRBD2	few	TRBV7-3	TRBJ2-3
CASSGTSYEQYF	TGTGCCAGCAGCGGAACATCATACGAGCAGTACTTC	NA	many	TRBV5-1	TRBJ2-7
CASSAPDTRSGNTIYF	TGTGCCAGCAGTGCGCCGGACACCCGCTCTGGAAACACCATATATTTT	NA	few	TRBV12-3/TRBV12-4	TRBJ1-3
CASRDNSGSNEQFF	TGTGCCAGCAGGGACAATAGCGGGAGCAATGAGCAGTTCTTC	TRBD2	NA	TRBV6-4	TRBJ2-1